These T cell receptor beta chains were read from a single sample in a study of cytomegalovirus exposure and HLA in healthy donors. The data were produced by immunoSEQ multiplex PCR, yet TCRdb's version contains in-frame clones alone and is incomplete. The sample lists fewer than 200,000 clones; 76% were seen once. Sequences were obtained from PBMCs. These receptors were obtained from a female donor in good health and CMV-seronegative. The conserved cysteine and the conserved F or W are not part of the CDR3 here. Some rows have no size entry. The others give once, few or many, or a class for an expanded clone.

J | length | size | V | CDR3
TRBJ2-1 | 10 | . | TRBV9 | ASSGTGGEQF
TRBJ2-7 | 13 | . | TRBV4-3 | ASSQDVDKTYEQY
TRBJ2-1 | 15 | once | TRBV7-2 | ASSLVWRGGNYNEQF
TRBJ1-1 | 14 | . | TRBV6-5 | ASSYSPLGVTTEAF
TRBJ2-7 | 11 | . | TRBV7-9 | ASSRSGGDEQY
TRBJ1-1 | 13 | few | TRBV6-5 | ASSRGFGGNTEAF
TRBJ2-5 | 13 | once | TRBV6-4 | ASSTGTGGQETQY
TRBJ2-1 | 12 | . | TRBV4-1 | ASSQELSYNEQF
TRBJ1-4 | 13 | . | TRBV9 | ASSVGTDFNEKLF
TRBJ1-1 | 10 | few | TRBV29-1 | SGQALNTEAF
TRBJ1-6 | 12 | . | TRBV5-8 | ASRRQGDNSPLH
TRBJ1-4 | 16 | . | TRBV28 | ASSLRDPSGTVHEKLF
TRBJ2-1 | 12 | . | TRBV6-1 | ATTIGTNYNEQF
TRBJ1-2 | 13 | . | TRBV7-2 | ASSPTRDTQYGYT
TRBJ2-7 | 14 | . | TRBV27 | ASSRTGWSSSYEQY
TRBJ1-1 | 17 | . | TRBV4-2 | ASSQEGSRDGGMNTEAF
TRBJ1-4 | 14 | . | TRBV28 | ASSLGSAVANEKLF
TRBJ2-2 | 14 | . | TRBV5-6 | ASNHRRRLGTGELF
TRBJ2-3 | 13 | . | TRBV18 | ASSWLRGGTDTQY
TRBJ2-1 | 13 | . | TRBV4-3 | ASSQDYSFFNEQF
TRBJ2-3 | 16 | . | TRBV7-2 | ASSLRGWGSGRVDTQY
TRBJ2-7 | 13 | . | TRBV5-4 | ASSLRDRHSYEQY
TRBJ2-3 | 12 | . | TRBV6-1 | AINRDRVTDTQY
TRBJ1-2 | 11 | . | TRBV7-8 | ASSSTGAYGYT
TRBJ2-7 | 15 | . | TRBV7-9 | ASSLLGWGQGFGWQY
TRBJ1-3 | 14 | . | TRBV18 | ASSPLDRIYGNTIY
TRBJ2-4 | 15 | . | TRBV5-1 | ASSLAGTSGGIESGN
TRBJ2-2 | 18 | once | TRBV10-3 | AISEKVAGALPIRTGELF
TRBJ2-3 | 13 | . | TRBV6-5 | ASSWTGTGTDTQY
TRBJ1-6 | 11 | . | TRBV27 | ASRGGDGSPLH
TRBJ1-1 | 12 | . | TRBV6-5 | ASSYSQRNTEAF
TRBJ2-3 | 12 | . | TRBV29-1 | SVGQRGSTDTQY
TRBJ2-5 | 13 | . | TRBV5-6 | ASSLGLAGGETQY
TRBJ1-1 | 15 | . | TRBV4-1 | ASSPGLGSGGRTEAF
TRBJ2-5 | 13 | . | TRBV7-9 | ASSLTSGSQETQY
TRBJ1-1 | 14 | . | TRBV28 | ASSTAGGAGDVEAF
TRBJ1-1 | 11 | . | TRBV19 | ASSIGSAGMAF
TRBJ2-6 | 17 | . | TRBV2 | ASSELGLAAPSGANVLT
TRBJ2-1 | 15 | . | TRBV5-6 | ASSLGSGVGSYNEQF
TRBJ2-7 | 12 | . | TRBV6-1 | ASQIQGPTYEQY
TRBJ2-4 | 15 | once | TRBV7-2 | ASSLFAGGFDKNIQY
TRBJ1-2 | 11 | . | TRBV9 | ASSLDRGYGYT
TRBJ1-5 | 11 | . | TRBV30 | AWSLGGGQPQH
TRBJ2-7 | 12 | . | TRBV30 | AWSPGQGAKEQY
TRBJ2-3 | 13 | . | TRBV11-3 | ASSPGSGARDTQY
TRBJ2-2 | 13 | . | TRBV4-1 | ASSQEGSYTGELF
TRBJ2-5 | 12 | . | TRBV9 | ASSGSGGQETQY
TRBJ1-4 | 17 | . | TRBV4-2 | ASSPNTRLGGYEEEKLF
TRBJ1-1 | 13 | . | TRBV18 | ASSPPGTPSAEAF
TRBJ2-2 | 15 | . | TRBV5-1 | ASSPGVRAANTGELF
TRBJ2-3 | 13 | once | TRBV5-4 | ASSLMGEGTDTQY
TRBJ1-1 | 11 | . | TRBV19 | ASSLRGRTEAF
TRBJ2-7 | 12 | few | TRBV5-1 | ASSLTSGGREQY
TRBJ2-7 | 12 | few | TRBV9 | ASSVESAGGRQY
TRBJ2-3 | 13 | . | TRBV4-2 | ASSQEEGPADTQY